These 12 T cell receptor beta chains came from one sample sequenced in a study of CD8 T cells in ankylosing spondylitis. TCRdb used MiXCR to reprocess the 5' RACE reads, holding one entry per CDR3 protein. Here the sample spans about 360,000 distinct CDR3 sequences, around 20% being singletons. Sequenced: blood, either unsorted or a sorted T cell fraction (not recorded which). The receptors here all came from a male donor with ankylosing spondylitis or in good health (not recorded which).

The sample holds many counts of this clonotype. V usage is TRBV12-3 or TRBV12-4 and J usage is TRBJ2-7, with D perhaps matching TRBD2 (6 bases). This CDR3 is 13 amino acids long. Deletions cut 6 bases from V and 2 bases from J, with 11 bases between. CDR3 region: CASSPSGPYEQYF. In nucleotides, the CDR3 is TGTGCCAGCAGCCCCAGCGGGCCCTACGAGCAGTACTTC.

V usage is TRBV19 and J usage is TRBJ2-7; D is perhaps TRBD1 or TRBD2 (5 bases each). The germline V and J ends were trimmed by 5 bases and 2 bases, with 16 bases remaining between them. CDR3 size: 15 residues. Per germline, CDR1 LNHDA and CDR2 SQIVND (reference sequence). CDR3 region: CASSFAGTEAYEQYF. CDR3 bases: TGTGCCAGTAGTTTTGCCGGGACGGAGGCCTACGAGCAGTACTTC.

This chain joins TRBV24-1 and TRBJ1-5, with D maybe TRBD1 (6 bases). The CDR3 spans 16 residues. Germline CDR1 KGHDR, CDR2 SFDVKD. The germline V and J ends were trimmed by 3 bases and 2 bases, with 13 bases remaining between them. CDR3 amino acids: CATSDAGAAGNQPQHF. The CDR3 DNA reads TGTGCCACCAGTGATGCAGGGGCCGCGGGCAATCAGCCCCAGCATTTT.

The sample holds a few counts of this clonotype. The chain joins TRBV7-6 to TRBJ1-5; the D gene is possibly TRBD1 (6 bases). CDR3 length equals 13 residues. Germline-derived CDR1 and CDR2 are SGHVS and FNYEAQ. V was pared by 5 bases and J by 7 bases, with 12 bases between. CDR3 residues: CASSPGVNQPQHF. CDR3 in DNA: TGTGCCAGCAGCCCAGGGGTGAACCAGCCCCAGCATTTT.

This clonotype has a handful of counts. This chain links TRBV27 with TRBJ2-2; the D gene is possibly TRBD2 (6 bases). Per germline, CDR1 MNHEY and CDR2 SMNVEV (reference sequence). Between the trimmed V and J ends, which lost 7 bases and 5 bases, there was a span of 11 bases. The CDR3 length is 13 residues. CDR3 sequence: CASKSGETGELFF. CDR3 DNA sequence: TGTGCCAGCAAGTCGGGGGAGACCGGGGAGCTGTTTTTT.

The chain has TRBV11-2 and TRBJ2-1; the D gene is possibly TRBD1 (6 bases). V was cut by 0 bases and J by 0 bases, with 9 bases left in between. This CDR3 comprises 16 residues. Germline V gene lookup returns CDR1 SGHAT and CDR2 FQNNGV. The DNA of the CDR3 is TGTGCCAGCAGCTTAGATTTGGACAGCTCCTACAATGAGCAGTTCTTC. Its translation is CASSLDLDSSYNEQFF.

This clonotype was picked up one time. The DNA of the CDR3 is TGTGCCAGCAGGGGCACAGGGGGTCCAGATACGCAGTATTTT. Its translation is CASRGTGGPDTQYF. This chain joins TRBV27 and TRBJ2-3; TRBD1 aligns across 8 bases. The V gene end was trimmed by 6 bases and the J gene end by 4 bases; junction bases not matched to a gene: 6. CDR3 length: 14 residues. Per the germline V gene, CDR1 is MNHEY and CDR2 is SMNVEV (reference sequence).

This chain links TRBV29-1 with TRBJ2-3; no reliable D call. This CDR3 comprises 15 residues. CDR1 is SQVTM, CDR2 ANQGSEA, per germline. Trimming took 3 bases from V and 3 from J, leaving 16 bases between them. Here the CDR3 DNA reads TGCAGCGTTGAGGGGTACCCCATTCCGACAGATACGCAGTATTTT. This codes for CSVEGYPIPTDTQYF.

The rearrangement uses TRBV4-2 and TRBJ2-2, with TRBD2 matching 12 bases. There are 18 residues in the CDR3. Trimming took 1 base from V and 0 from J; bases not matched to a gene: 3. Germline values: CDR1 LGHNA, CDR2 YNFKEQ. CDR3 nucleotides: TGTGCCAGCAGCCAAGGACTAGCGGGGGACCCGAACACCGGGGAGCTGTTTTTT. It codes for CASSQGLAGDPNTGELFF.

This clonotype was observed a handful of times. The rearrangement uses TRBV10-2 and TRBJ2-7; D remains ambiguous. This CDR3 has 14 amino acids. V was trimmed by 3 bases and J by 0 bases, leaving 9 bases between them. Per the germline V gene, CDR1 is WSHSY and CDR2 is SAAADI. The CDR3: CASSDVENSYEQYF. In nucleotides, the CDR3 is TGCGCCAGCAGTGATGTGGAAAACTCCTACGAGCAGTACTTC.

This clonotype was observed a few times. The chain carries TRBV7-8 and TRBJ2-1, with 9 bases that match TRBD1. This CDR3 has 15 residues. From germline, CDR1 is SGHVS and CDR2 FQNEAQ. The J segment lost 9 bases and the V segment lost 6 bases, leaving 12 bases of the junction unmatched. In DNA form, the CDR3 reads TGTGCCAGCAGTTGGACCGGGACAGGGCTCCCTGAGCAGTTCTTC. Translating it yields CASSWTGTGLPEQFF.

This clonotype appeared a few times. This chain uses TRBV15 with TRBJ2-1; TRBD2 aligns across 10 bases. Unmatched junction bases numbered 17, after V lost 5 bases and J lost 10 bases. There are 17 residues in the CDR3. The germline CDR1 and CDR2 sequences are LNHNV and YYDKDF (reference sequence). CDR3 bases: TGTGCCACCAGCCCCAGCGGGGGGGGGGAGGCGGGATACGAGCAGTTCTTC. The encoded protein is CATSPSGGGEAGYEQFF.